These 28 T cell receptor beta chains came from one sample sequenced in a study of T cells in narcolepsy. Assay used: immunoSEQ multiplex PCR; TCRdb lists only in-frame clones, some missing. The sample has tens of thousands of clones; roughly three quarters are singletons. Sequencing used CD45RA- memory CD4+ T cells from PBMCs. These receptors all come from a human donor with narcolepsy.

The chain links TRBV10-3 to TRBJ2-2, with a weak D call TRBD2 (5 bases). The CDR3 extends over 15 amino acids. V was shortened by 5 bases and J by 3 bases, with 13 bases between the two germline ends. The germline V gene has CDR1 ENHRY and CDR2 SYGVKD. CDR3 residues: CAISRRSVDTGELFF. DNA of the CDR3: TGTGCCATCAGTCGGAGGAGTGTCGACACCGGGGAGCTGTTTTTT.

The rearrangement uses TRBV5-8 and TRBJ2-1; 13 bases line up with TRBD2. The CDR3 loop spans 15 amino acids. With V trimmed by 4 bases and J by 9 bases, 7 bases remained unmatched. The germline V gene has CDR1 SGHTS and CDR2 YDEGEE. Here the CDR3 DNA reads TGTGCCAGCAGCCAACTAGCGGGAGGGCCTATTGAGCAGTTCTTC. Translation gives CASSQLAGGPIEQFF. Supplemented by reference TRBV5-8 and TRBJ2-1, the full variable domain reads EAGVTQSPTHLIKTRGQQATLRCSPISGHTSVYWYQQALGLGLQFLLWYDEGEERNRGNFPPRFSGRQFPNYSSELNVNALELEDSALYLCASSQLAGGPIEQFFGPGTRLTVL.

The rearrangement uses TRBV9 and TRBJ2-5, with D perhaps TRBD2 (5 bases). Per germline, CDR1 SGDLS and CDR2 YYNGEE. Trimming took off 0 bases at V and 0 bases at J, with 9 bases between the two ends. The CDR3 spans 15 residues. The chain's CDR3 is CASSVALRDQETQYF. Here the CDR3 DNA reads TGTGCCAGCAGCGTAGCTTTGAGGGACCAAGAGACCCAGTACTTC.

Turning to this clone: This CDR3 is also generated by other DNA sequences in the sample. The rearrangement joins TRBV30 to TRBJ2-1; D might be TRBD2 (5 bases). Germline V gene data show CDR1 as GTSNPN and CDR2 as SVGIG (reference sequence). The CDR3 has 15 residues. V was cut by 0 bases and J by 5 bases, with 14 bases left in between. The CDR3 region is CAWSVSGRAHNEQFF. The CDR3 nucleotides are TGTGCCTGGAGTGTCTCGGGGAGAGCCCACAATGAGCAGTTCTTC.

This clone was seen once. This chain joins TRBV5-1 and TRBJ2-7, with D possibly TRBD2 on 5 matching bases. Germline assignment: CDR1 SGHRS and CDR2 YFSETQ. The CDR3 runs 16 residues. The V and J ends lost 2 bases and 3 bases respectively, with 18 bases between them. The CDR3, as DNA: TGCGCCAGCAGCTTAGATAGCGTCTCCCCATACTACGAGCAGTACTTC. Protein sequence: CASSLDSVSPYYEQYF.

This clone was observed a single time. The rearrangement joins TRBV5-5 to TRBJ2-5, with 8 bases fitting TRBD2. After removal of 4 bases from V and 2 bases from J, the junction contained 4 bases not matched to a gene. Germline V gives CDR1 SGHKS, CDR2 YYEKEE (reference sequence). The CDR3 has 14 residues. CDR3 region: CASSLTSAQETQYF. CDR3 DNA sequence: TGTGCCAGCAGCCTGACTAGCGCACAAGAGACCCAGTACTTC.

The rearrangement joins TRBV9 to TRBJ2-5, with D possibly being TRBD1 or TRBD2 (6 bases each). The CDR3 sequence is 17 residues long. From germline, CDR1 is SGDLS and CDR2 YYNGEE. V lost 1 base and J 4 bases, leaving 20 bases between the germline ends. CDR3 sequence (DNA): TGTGCCAGCAGCGTATCCGGGGCACTAGGGGGGAGAGAGACCCAGTACTTC. Its protein product is CASSVSGALGGRETQYF.

The chain uses TRBV11-2 and TRBJ1-3; D uncertain. Trimming removed 0 bases from V and 0 bases from J, with 6 bases in between. The CDR3 has 15 residues. Germline V gene lookup returns CDR1 SGHAT and CDR2 FQNNGV. CDR3 coding DNA: TGTGCCAGCAGCTTAGACAGAGTCTCTGGAAACACCATATATTTT. Its translation: CASSLDRVSGNTIYF.

This rearrangement joins TRBV6-1 to TRBJ2-7, with D possibly TRBD1 on 5 matching bases. The CDR3 contains 13 residues. V lost 2 bases, J lost 6 bases, and 11 bases lay in between. Germline values: CDR1 MNHNS, CDR2 SASEGT. The CDR3 spells CASSESGLSEQYF. In DNA, the CDR3 is TGTGCCAGCAGTGAATCAGGGCTGTCCGAGCAGTACTTC.

This clone occurred once. The rearrangement uses TRBV6-1 and TRBJ1-1; TRBD1 might be the D (5 bases). The CDR3 consists of 14 residues. Germline values: CDR1 MNHNS, CDR2 SASEGT. Trimming pared 2 bases from V and 3 bases from J, leaving 10 bases between. The CDR3 region has the DNA TGTGCCAGCAGTGAAAGAGGCAGGGACACTGAAGCTTTCTTT. This sequence encodes CASSERGRDTEAFF.

The chain employs TRBV6-1 and TRBJ1-5; no clear D. V lost 3 bases and J 0 bases, leaving 12 bases between the germline ends. Germline V gene lookup returns CDR1 MNHNS and CDR2 SASEGT. This CDR3 is built from 16 residues. Here the CDR3 reads CASSESGPYSNQPQHF. In DNA, the CDR3 is TGTGCCAGCAGTGAGTCAGGACCTTATAGCAATCAGCCCCAGCATTTT.

The chain recombines TRBV13 with TRBJ2-1, with 13 bases lining up with TRBD2. In germline, CDR1 is PRHDT, CDR2 FYEKMQ (reference sequence). This CDR3 has 17 amino acids. V was pared by 0 bases and J by 8 bases, with 7 bases of the junction left unmatched. CDR3 coding DNA: TGTGCCAGCAGCTTAGGGATAACTAGCGGGAGGGGGGATGAGCAGTTCTTC. Translated: CASSLGITSGRGDEQFF.

The chain employs TRBV9 and TRBJ2-3, with 10 bases fitting TRBD2. The germline V gene has CDR1 SGDLS and CDR2 YYNGEE. J lost 3 bases, V lost 0 bases, and 19 bases had no gene match. This CDR3 has 21 residues. As DNA, the CDR3 is TGTGCCAGCAGCGTAGGGATTCTCTCCGCCCAACTAGCGGGGTCAACAGATACGCAGTATTTT. Translating gives CASSVGILSAQLAGSTDTQYF.

On this clone itself: The same CDR3 arises from other DNA sequences in this sample as well. V is TRBV7-2 and J is TRBJ1-5, with D hard to call. The germline V and J ends were trimmed by 5 bases and 2 bases, with 7 bases remaining between them. From germline, CDR1 is SGHTA and CDR2 FQGNSA. This CDR3 region has 13 residues. CDR3 sequence reads: CASSVRGNQPQHF. DNA for the CDR3: TGTGCCAGCAGCGTCCGGGGCAATCAGCCCCAGCATTTT.

V gene TRBV6-1 combines with J gene TRBJ1-3; D gene uncertain. Trimming pared 7 bases from V and 4 bases from J, leaving 5 bases between. CDR3 length: 11 amino acids. The germline V gene has CDR1 MNHNS and CDR2 SASEGT. The chain's CDR3 is CASNNGNTIYF. The CDR3 DNA sequence: TGTGCCAGCAACAACGGAAACACCATATATTTT.

This clone was picked up a small number of times. V and J are TRBV5-4 and TRBJ2-7; 10 positions agree with TRBD2. The length of the CDR3 is 14 residues. With 4 bases clipped from V and 6 bases from J, the junction kept 7 bases outside the gene matches. Germline V CDR1 and CDR2: SGHNT, YYREEE (reference sequence). Written as DNA, the CDR3 is TGTGCCAGCAGCCGAGATCGGACTAGCGGCGAGCAGTACTTC. It codes for CASSRDRTSGEQYF. Full variable domain (missing parts from reference TRBV5-4 and TRBJ2-7): ETGVTQSPTHLIKTRGQQVTLRCSSQSGHNTVSWYQQALGQGPQFIFQYYREEENGRGNFPPRFSGLQFPNYSSELNVNALELDDSALYLCASSRDRTSGEQYFGPGTRLTVT.

The chain recombines TRBV11-3 with TRBJ1-1, with a weak D call TRBD1 (5 bases). The CDR3 contains 16 residues. V lost 2 bases to trimming and J lost 1 base, with 14 bases between them. Looked up from germline, CDR1 is SGHNT and CDR2 is YENEEA. CDR3 region: CASSLIGRVGNTEAFF. CDR3 in DNA: TGTGCCAGCAGCTTAATCGGCAGGGTGGGGAACACTGAAGCTTTCTTT.

The V gene is TRBV6-5, the J gene TRBJ2-1; 9 bases agree with TRBD1. Looked up from germline, CDR1 is MNHEY and CDR2 is SVGAGI. The CDR3 sequence is 15 residues long. Unmatched junction bases numbered 11, after V lost 6 bases and J lost 8 bases. CDR3 in DNA: TGTGCCAGCAGCGAGACCGGGACAGGGATCTATGAGCAGTTCTTC. Protein: CASSETGTGIYEQFF.

The chain couples TRBV7-6 to TRBJ2-3; a possible D gene is TRBD1 (6 bases). V gave up 4 bases and J gave up 7 bases, with 12 bases separating them. Germline CDR1 reads SGHVS; CDR2 reads FNYEAQ. CDR3 length: 13 amino acids. CDR3 coding DNA: TGTGCCAGCAGCTCCGCAGGGGTGAATACGCAGTATTTT. Its protein product is CASSSAGVNTQYF.

This clone has just one count. This sequence joins TRBV19 and TRBJ1-4, with TRBD1 as a possible D gene (5 bases). The CDR3 is 14 amino acids. Germline assignment: CDR1 LNHDA and CDR2 SQIVND (reference sequence). Between the trimmed V and J ends, which lost 6 bases and 0 bases, there was a span of 8 bases. CDR3: CASSRQTTNEKLFF. The CDR3 DNA follows: TGTGCCAGTAGCAGACAGACAACTAATGAAAAACTGTTTTTT.

Written as DNA, the CDR3 is TGTGCCAGCAGCGGTTGGCAGGCACTTAGTTATGGCTACACCTTC. Amino acid sequence: CASSGWQALSYGYTF. This rearrangement joins TRBV11-3 to TRBJ1-2; D gene unclear. Between the trimmed V and J ends, which lost 5 bases and 5 bases, there was a span of 18 bases. CDR1 SGHNT and CDR2 YENEEA come from the germline V gene. The CDR3 sequence is 15 residues long.

On this clone: The junction and the germline gene differ at one end; a read error may be behind it. The chain employs TRBV7-7 and TRBJ2-1; D is possibly TRBD1 (6 bases). Per the germline V gene, CDR1 is SSHAT and CDR2 is FNYEAQ (reference sequence). This CDR3 is built from 15 residues. The CDR3 coding sequence is TGTGCTAGCAGCCTACTTATGGGGGCGTACAATGAGCAGTTCTTC. This encodes CASSLLMGAYNEQFF.

The chain couples TRBV18 to TRBJ2-3; tentatively, D is TRBD2 (6 bases). Germline lookup yields CDR1 KGHSH and CDR2 LQKENI. The CDR3 covers 14 residues. Trimming shortened V by 8 bases and J by 3 bases, and 15 bases separated the two germline ends. CDR3 DNA sequence: TGTGCCAGCATCATAACTAGCTCGACAGATACGCAGTATTTT. Its translation is CASIITSSTDTQYF.

This chain uses TRBV27 with TRBJ2-1; 14 bases are a match to TRBD2. From germline, CDR1 is MNHEY and CDR2 SMNVEV (reference sequence). With V trimmed by 6 bases and J by 4 bases, 5 bases remained unmatched. CDR3 length: 16 residues. In DNA, the CDR3 is TGTGCCAGCAGCCTCCGGACTAGCGGGGGGTACAATGAGCAGTTCTTC. Amino acid sequence: CASSLRTSGGYNEQFF.

The chain uses TRBV25-1 and TRBJ2-3; no clear D gene. Germline CDR1 and CDR2: MGHDK and SYGVNS. The CDR3 sequence is 12 residues long. Trimming left V 4 bases short and J 6 bases short, with 8 bases between. The CDR3 region is CASSGAPDTQYF. The CDR3 DNA sequence: TGTGCCAGCAGTGGGGCGCCGGATACGCAGTATTTT.

The chain combines TRBV10-1 with TRBJ2-7; tentatively, D is TRBD1 (6 bases). CDR3 length: 15 amino acids. CDR1 and CDR2 from the germline V gene are WNHNN and SYGVQD (reference sequence). V shed 0 bases and J shed 1 base, with 10 bases lying between them. This CDR3 reads CASSESLGGSYEQYF. The CDR3 DNA sequence: TGCGCCAGCAGTGAGTCGTTAGGGGGATCCTACGAGCAGTACTTC.

The V call is TRBV5-4, the J call TRBJ1-2; 8 bases align to TRBD1. CDR3 length equals 13 residues. Looked up from germline, CDR1 is SGHNT and CDR2 is YYREEE (reference sequence). Trimming removed 4 bases from V and 4 bases from J; junction bases left unmatched: 3. CDR3 amino acids: CASSLQGVYGYTF. CDR3 nucleotide sequence: TGTGCCAGCAGCCTACAGGGGGTCTATGGCTACACCTTC.

The gene calls are TRBV19 and TRBJ1-5, with unresolved D. V lost 7 bases and J lost 1, with 14 bases in between. The CDR3 covers 15 residues. The germline V gene encodes CDR1 LNHDA and CDR2 SQIVND (reference sequence). CDR3 coding DNA: TGTGCCAGTACCCAAAATTCCGGGAGCAATCAGCCCCAGCATTTT. Encoded protein: CASTQNSGSNQPQHF.